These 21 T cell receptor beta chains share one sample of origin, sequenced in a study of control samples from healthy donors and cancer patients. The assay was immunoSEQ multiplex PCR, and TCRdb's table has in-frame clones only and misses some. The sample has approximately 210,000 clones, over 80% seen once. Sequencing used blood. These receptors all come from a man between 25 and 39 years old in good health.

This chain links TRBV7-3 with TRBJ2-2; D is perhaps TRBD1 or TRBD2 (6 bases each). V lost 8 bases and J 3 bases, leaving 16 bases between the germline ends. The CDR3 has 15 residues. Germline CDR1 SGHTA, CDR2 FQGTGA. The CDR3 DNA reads TGTGCCAGCGGCACCGGGGGCGCGGACACCGGGGAGCTGTTTTTT. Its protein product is CASGTGGADTGELFF.

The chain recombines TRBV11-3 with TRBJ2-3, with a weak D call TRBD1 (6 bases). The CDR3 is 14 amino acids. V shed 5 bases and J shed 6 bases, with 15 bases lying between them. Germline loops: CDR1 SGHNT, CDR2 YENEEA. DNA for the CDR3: TGTGCCAGCAGCCCAGGACAGCAGGGGGATACGCAGTATTTT. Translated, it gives CASSPGQQGDTQYF.

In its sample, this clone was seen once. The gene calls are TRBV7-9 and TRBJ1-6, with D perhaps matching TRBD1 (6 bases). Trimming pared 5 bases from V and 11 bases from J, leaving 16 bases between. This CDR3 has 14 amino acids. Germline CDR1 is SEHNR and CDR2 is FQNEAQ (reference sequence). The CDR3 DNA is TGTGCCAGCAGCCCTCAGGGGTTCGCGGCACCCCTCCACTTT. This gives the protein CASSPQGFAAPLHF.

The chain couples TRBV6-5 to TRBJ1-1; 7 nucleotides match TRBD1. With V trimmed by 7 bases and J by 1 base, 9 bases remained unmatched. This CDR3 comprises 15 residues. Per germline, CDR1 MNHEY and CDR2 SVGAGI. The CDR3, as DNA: TGTGCCAGCACCAAGCAAGGGGGCCCGAACACTGAAGCTTTCTTT. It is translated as CASTKQGGPNTEAFF.

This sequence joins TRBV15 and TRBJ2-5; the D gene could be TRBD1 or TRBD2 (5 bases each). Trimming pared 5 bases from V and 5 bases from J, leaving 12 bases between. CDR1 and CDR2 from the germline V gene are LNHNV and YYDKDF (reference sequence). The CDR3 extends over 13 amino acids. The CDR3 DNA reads TGTGCCACCAGCGCTGAGAGGGACGAGACCCAGTACTTC. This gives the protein CATSAERDETQYF.

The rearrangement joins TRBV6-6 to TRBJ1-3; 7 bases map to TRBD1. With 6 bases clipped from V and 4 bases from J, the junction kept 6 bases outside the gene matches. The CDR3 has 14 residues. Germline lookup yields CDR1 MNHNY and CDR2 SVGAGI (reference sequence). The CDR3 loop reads CASRAQGFGNTIYF. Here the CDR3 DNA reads TGTGCCAGCAGAGCACAGGGGTTCGGAAACACCATATATTTT.

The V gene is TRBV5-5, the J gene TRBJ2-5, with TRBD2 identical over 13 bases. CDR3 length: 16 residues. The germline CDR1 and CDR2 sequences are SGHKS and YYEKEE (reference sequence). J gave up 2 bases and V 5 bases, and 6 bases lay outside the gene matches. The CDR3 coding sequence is TGTGCCAGCAGACCCCCGGGACTAGCGGGGCAAGAGACCCAGTACTTC. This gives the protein CASRPPGLAGQETQYF.

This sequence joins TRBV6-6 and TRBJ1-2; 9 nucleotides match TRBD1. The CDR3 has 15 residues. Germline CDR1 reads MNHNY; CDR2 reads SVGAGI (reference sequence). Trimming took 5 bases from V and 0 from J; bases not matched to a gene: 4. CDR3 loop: CASSGGTGPNYGYTF. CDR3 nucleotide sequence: TGTGCCAGCAGTGGGGGGACAGGGCCTAACTATGGCTACACCTTC.

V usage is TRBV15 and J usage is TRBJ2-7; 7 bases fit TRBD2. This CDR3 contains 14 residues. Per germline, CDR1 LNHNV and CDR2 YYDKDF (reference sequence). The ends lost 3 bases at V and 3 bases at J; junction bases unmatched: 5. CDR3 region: CATSRRGTSYEQYF. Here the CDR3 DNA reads TGTGCCACCAGCAGGCGGGGGACGAGCTACGAGCAGTACTTC.

CDR3 region: CASGPGGARAYNEQFF. CDR3 in DNA: TGTGCCAGCGGCCCGGGGGGAGCGAGAGCCTACAATGAGCAGTTCTTC. The rearrangement uses TRBV7-2 and TRBJ2-1, with 7 bases identical to TRBD2. Germline V gene lookup returns CDR1 SGHTA and CDR2 FQGNSA. The CDR3 has 16 amino acids. V trimming: 8 bases; J trimming: 2 bases; junction bases outside the gene matches: 12.

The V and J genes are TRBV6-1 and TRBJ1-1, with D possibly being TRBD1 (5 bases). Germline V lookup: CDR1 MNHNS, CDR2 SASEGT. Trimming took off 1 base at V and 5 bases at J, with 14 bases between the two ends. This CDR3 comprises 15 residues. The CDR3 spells CASSEGTRMGTEAFF. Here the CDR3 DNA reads TGTGCCAGCAGTGAAGGGACACGGATGGGGACTGAAGCTTTCTTT.

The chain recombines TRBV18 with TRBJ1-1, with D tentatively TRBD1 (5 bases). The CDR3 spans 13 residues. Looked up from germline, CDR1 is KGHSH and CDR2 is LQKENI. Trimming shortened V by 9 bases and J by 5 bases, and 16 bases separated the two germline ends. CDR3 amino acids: CASTQGRWTEAFF. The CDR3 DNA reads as TGTGCCAGTACCCAGGGTCGGTGGACTGAAGCTTTCTTT. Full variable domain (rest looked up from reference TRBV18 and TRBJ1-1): NAGVMQNPRHLVRRRGQEARLRCSPMKGHSHVYWYRQLPEEGLKFMVYLQKENIIDESGMPKERFSAEFPKEGPSILRIQQVVRGDSAAYFCASTQGRWTEAFFGQGTRLTVV.

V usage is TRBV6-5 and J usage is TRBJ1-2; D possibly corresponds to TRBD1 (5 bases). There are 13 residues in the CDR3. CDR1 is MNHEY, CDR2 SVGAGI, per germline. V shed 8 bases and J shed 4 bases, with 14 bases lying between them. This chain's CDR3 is CASGEGLIYGYTF. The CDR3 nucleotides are TGTGCCAGCGGGGAGGGACTGATCTATGGCTACACCTTC.

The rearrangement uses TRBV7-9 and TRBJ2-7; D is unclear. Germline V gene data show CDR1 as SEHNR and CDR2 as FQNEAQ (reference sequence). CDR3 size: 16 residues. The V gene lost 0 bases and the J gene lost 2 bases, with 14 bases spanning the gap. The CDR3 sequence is CASSLALGSLAYEQYF. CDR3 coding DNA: TGTGCCAGCAGCTTAGCGCTCGGATCATTAGCCTACGAGCAGTACTTC.

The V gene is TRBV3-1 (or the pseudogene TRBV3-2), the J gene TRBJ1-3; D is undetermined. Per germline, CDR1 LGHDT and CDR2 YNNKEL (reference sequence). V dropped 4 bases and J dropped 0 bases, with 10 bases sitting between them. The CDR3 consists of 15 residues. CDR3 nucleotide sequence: TGTGCCAGCAGCCTTAGCCGGGGCTCTGGAAACACCATATATTTT. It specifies CASSLSRGSGNTIYF.

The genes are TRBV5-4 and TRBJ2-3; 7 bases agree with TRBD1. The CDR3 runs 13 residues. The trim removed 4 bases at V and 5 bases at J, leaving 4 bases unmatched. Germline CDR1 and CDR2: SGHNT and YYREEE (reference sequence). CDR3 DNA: TGTGCCAGCAGCCGGAACAGGGGAGATACGCAGTATTTT. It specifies CASSRNRGDTQYF.

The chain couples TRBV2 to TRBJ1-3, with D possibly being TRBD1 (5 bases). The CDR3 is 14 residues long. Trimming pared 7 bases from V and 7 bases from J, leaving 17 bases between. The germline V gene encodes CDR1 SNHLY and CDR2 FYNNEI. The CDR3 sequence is CASIVEGTGNTIYF. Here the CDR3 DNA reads TGTGCCAGCATCGTGGAGGGGACCGGGAACACCATATATTTT.

CDR3 sequence: CASNAGSVQDTQYF. The CDR3, as DNA: TGTGCCTCGAACGCCGGTTCGGTTCAAGATACGCAGTATTTT. The V and J genes are TRBV5-8 and TRBJ2-3; D unresolved. This CDR3 comprises 14 residues. Per the germline V gene, CDR1 is SGHTS and CDR2 is YDEGEE. The V end lost 10 bases, the J end lost 5 bases, and 20 bases lay between the germline ends. The variable domain in full, completed from reference TRBV5-8 and TRBJ2-3, reads EAGVTQSPTHLIKTRGQQATLRCSPISGHTSVYWYQQALGLGLQFLLWYDEGEERNRGNFPPRFSGRQFPNYSSELNVNALELEDSALYLCASNAGSVQDTQYFGPGTRLTVL.

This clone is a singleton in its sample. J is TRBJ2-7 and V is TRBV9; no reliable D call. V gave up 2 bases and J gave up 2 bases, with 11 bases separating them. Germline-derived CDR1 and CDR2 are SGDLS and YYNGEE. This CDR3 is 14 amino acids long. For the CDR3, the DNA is TGTGCCAGCAGCGTGTCGACCGGAACCTACGAGCAGTACTTC. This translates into CASSVSTGTYEQYF.

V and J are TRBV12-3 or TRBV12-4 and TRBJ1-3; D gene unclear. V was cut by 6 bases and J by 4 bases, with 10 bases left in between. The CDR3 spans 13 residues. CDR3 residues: CASSRREGNTIYF. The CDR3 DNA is TGTGCCAGCAGCCGACGGGAGGGAAACACCATATATTTT.

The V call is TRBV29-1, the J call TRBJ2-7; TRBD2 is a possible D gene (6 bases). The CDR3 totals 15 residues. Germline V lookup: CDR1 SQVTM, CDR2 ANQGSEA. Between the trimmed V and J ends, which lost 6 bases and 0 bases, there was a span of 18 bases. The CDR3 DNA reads TGCAGCGTGTCGGACGGGACTTCTTACTCCTACGAGCAGTACTTC. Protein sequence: CSVSDGTSYSYEQYF.